This T cell receptor beta chain was observed in a study of STAT5B mutations in CD4+ large granular lymphocyte leukemia. Findings of the study overall: 8/27 top patient clones versus 2/35 control clones were TRBV06-family. Patient CD4-sorted repertoires stayed more clonal than healthy ones after leukemic-clone removal.

The survey-level immunoSEQ assay was used. The protocol was immunoSEQ multiplex PCR, while the TCRdb copy is restricted to in-frame clones and leaves out a portion. The sample carries under 40,000 clones, 78% recorded once. A remark on this clone: Antigen specificity is unknown.

The CDR3 totals 13 residues. The V end was cut by 4 bases, the J end by 2 bases, with 8 bases between. The germline V gene encodes CDR1 MNHEY and CDR2 SVGAGI. The clonotype was recovered from a human donor in good health. The sample taken for sequencing was CD4+ T cells from blood buffy coats. V and J are TRBV6-5 and TRBJ1-1; no firm D call. The CDR3 loop reads CASSLRRNTEAFF. In nucleotides, the CDR3 is TGTGCCAGCAGTTTAAGGAGAAACACTGAAGCTTTCTTT.